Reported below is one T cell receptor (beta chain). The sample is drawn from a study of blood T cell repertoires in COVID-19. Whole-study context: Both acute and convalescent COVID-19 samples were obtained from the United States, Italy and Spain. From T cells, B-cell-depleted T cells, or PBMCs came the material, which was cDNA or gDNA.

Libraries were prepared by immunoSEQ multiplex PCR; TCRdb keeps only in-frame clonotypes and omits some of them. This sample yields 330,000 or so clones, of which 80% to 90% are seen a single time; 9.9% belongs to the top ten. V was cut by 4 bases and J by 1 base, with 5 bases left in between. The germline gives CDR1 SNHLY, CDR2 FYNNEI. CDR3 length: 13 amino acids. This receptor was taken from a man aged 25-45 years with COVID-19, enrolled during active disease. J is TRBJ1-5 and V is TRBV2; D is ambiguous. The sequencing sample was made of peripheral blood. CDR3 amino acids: CASSVGSNQPQHF. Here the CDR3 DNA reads TGTGCCAGCAGTGTGGGCAGCAATCAGCCCCAGCATTTT. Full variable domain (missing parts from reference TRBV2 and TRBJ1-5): EPEVTQTPSHQVTQMGQEVILRCVPISNHLYFYWYRQILGQKVEFLVSFYNNEISEKSEIFDDQFSVERPDGSNFTLKIRSTKLEDSAMYFCASSVGSNQPQHFGDGTRLSIL.